This T cell receptor (beta chain) was obtained from a study of T-cell reconstitution after alpha-beta-depleted transplantation in children. Whole-study results and caveats: By about two months after transplant, alpha-beta T cells reportedly arose from several hundred graft clones that had expanded. Once a year had passed after transplant, T-cell counts and diversity came mostly from newly produced T cells. Certain patients had high TCRbeta diversity at day 60, and it came from recipient T cells and thymic progenitors that survived.

Unique molecular identifiers were used in preparing the TCRbeta library. Using its own MiXCR run on the PCR reads, TCRdb lists one record per CDR3 protein. The table has 670,000 or so distinct CDR3 sequences, roughly 13% seen once. This clonotype occurred a few times. Antigen: not known. The CDR3 sequence is 14 residues long. Between the trimmed V and J ends, which lost 5 bases and 1 base, there was a span of 11 bases. Germline loops: CDR1 DFQATT, CDR2 SNEGSKA (reference sequence). The chain has TRBV20-1 and TRBJ2-2; D is ambiguous. This TCR was recovered from a girl aged 2-9 years with congenital amegakaryocytic thrombocytopenia, due to receive a stem cell transplant. The sample consisted of PBMCs, taken before TCRalphabeta/CD19-depleted stem cell transplant. The chain's CDR3 is CSAYPSRNTGELFF. Written as DNA, the CDR3 is TGCAGTGCTTACCCGAGCCGGAACACCGGGGAGCTGTTTTTT.